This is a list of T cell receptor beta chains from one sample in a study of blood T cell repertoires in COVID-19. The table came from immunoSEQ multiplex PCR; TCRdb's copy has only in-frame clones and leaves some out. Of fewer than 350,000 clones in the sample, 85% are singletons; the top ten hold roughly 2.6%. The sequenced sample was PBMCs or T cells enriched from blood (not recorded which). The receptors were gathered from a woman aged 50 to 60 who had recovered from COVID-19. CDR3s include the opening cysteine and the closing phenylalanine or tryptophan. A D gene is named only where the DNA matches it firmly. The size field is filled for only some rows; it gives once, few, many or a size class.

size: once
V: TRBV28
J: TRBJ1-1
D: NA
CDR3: CASSGDQGAFF
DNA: TGTGCCAGCAGTGGGGATCAGGGAGCTTTCTTT

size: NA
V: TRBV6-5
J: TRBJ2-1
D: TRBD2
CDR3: CAISSGKTYNEQFF
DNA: TGTGCCATCTCTAGCGGGAAGACCTACAATGAGCAGTTCTTC

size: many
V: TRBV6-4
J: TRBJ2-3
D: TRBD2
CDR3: CASSESSGRADTQYF
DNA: TGTGCCAGCAGTGAGAGTAGCGGGAGGGCAGATACGCAGTATTTT

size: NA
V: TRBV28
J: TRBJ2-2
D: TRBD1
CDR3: CASSLLQGQGTGTGELFF
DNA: TGTGCCAGCAGTCTCCTCCAGGGACAGGGTACGGGAACCGGGGAGCTGTTTTTT

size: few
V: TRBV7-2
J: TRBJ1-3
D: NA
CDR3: CASSLAGALRGNTIYF
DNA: TGTGCCAGCAGCTTAGCGGGAGCCCTACGGGGAAACACCATATATTTT

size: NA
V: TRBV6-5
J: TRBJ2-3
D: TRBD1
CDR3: CASSLGQVSDTQYF
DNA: TGTGCCAGCAGTTTGGGACAGGTTTCAGATACGCAGTATTTT

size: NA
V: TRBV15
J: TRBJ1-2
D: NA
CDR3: CATSRDNGDGYTF
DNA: TGTGCCACCAGCAGAGATAACGGAGATGGCTACACCTTC

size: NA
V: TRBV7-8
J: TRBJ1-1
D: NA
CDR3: CASSLDRGEAFF
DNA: TGTGCCAGCAGCTTAGATAGGGGTGAAGCTTTCTTT

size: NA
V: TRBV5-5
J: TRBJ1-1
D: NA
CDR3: CASSWGRNTEAFF
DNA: TGTGCCAGCAGCTGGGGCCGAAACACTGAAGCTTTCTTT

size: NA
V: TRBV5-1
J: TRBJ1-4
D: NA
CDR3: CASRVQSTNEKLFF
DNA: TGCGCCAGCAGGGTCCAGTCAACTAATGAAAAACTGTTTTTT

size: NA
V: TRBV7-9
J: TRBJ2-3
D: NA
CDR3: CASSRDTYGDTQYF
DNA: TGTGCCAGCAGCCGGGACACTTACGGAGATACGCAGTATTTT

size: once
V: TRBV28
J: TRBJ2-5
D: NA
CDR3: CASSPTVVGTQYF
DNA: TGTGCCAGCAGCCCTACGGTTGTTGGGACCCAGTACTTC

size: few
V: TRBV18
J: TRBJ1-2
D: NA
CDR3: CASSLSQGTANYGYTF
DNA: TGTGCCAGCTCACTCTCGCAGGGGACCGCCAACTATGGCTACACCTTC

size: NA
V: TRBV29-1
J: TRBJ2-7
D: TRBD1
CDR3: CSVEGQPYEQYF
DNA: TGCAGCGTTGAGGGACAGCCCTACGAGCAGTACTTC

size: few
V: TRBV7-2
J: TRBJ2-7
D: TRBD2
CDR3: CASSSPPGLGETYEQYF
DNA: TGTGCCAGCAGCTCGCCTCCTGGACTAGGCGAGACCTACGAGCAGTACTTC

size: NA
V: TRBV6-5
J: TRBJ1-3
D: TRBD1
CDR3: CASSKRTGGLDTIYF
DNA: TGTGCCAGCAGTAAACGGACAGGGGGCTTGGACACCATATATTTT

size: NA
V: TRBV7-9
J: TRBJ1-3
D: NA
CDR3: CASSADSSGNTIYF
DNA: TGTGCCAGCAGCGCTGACAGCTCTGGAAACACCATATATTTT

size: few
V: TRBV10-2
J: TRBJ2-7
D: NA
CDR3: CASSIAGSSYEQYF
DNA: TGCGCCAGCAGTATTGCGGGGAGCTCCTACGAGCAGTACTTC